The 20 T cell receptor beta chains below come from one sample, sequenced in a study of OX40 agonist ivuxolimab in advanced cancers. The assay was immunoSEQ multiplex PCR, and TCRdb's table has in-frame clones only and misses some. The sample has roughly 70,000 clones, around 87% seen once; the top ten hold about 2%. The sample here was CD4+ or CD8+ T cells sorted from blood, taken in a trial of the OX40 agonist ivuxolimab. These receptors were collected from an adult with an advanced solid tumor such as melanoma, head and neck, liver or kidney cancer.

The chain uses TRBV5-4 and TRBJ2-1; 8 nucleotides agree with TRBD2. Germline CDR1 is SGHNT and CDR2 is YYREEE (reference sequence). The CDR3 has 15 amino acids. J gave up 4 bases and V 0 bases, and 3 bases lay outside the gene matches. CDR3 region: CASSLGSGTYNEQFF. CDR3 in DNA: TGTGCCAGCAGCTTGGGTAGCGGGACTTACAATGAGCAGTTCTTC.

V gene TRBV19 combines with J gene TRBJ1-2, with D hard to call. The V gene lost 7 bases and the J gene lost 5 bases, with 14 bases spanning the gap. The CDR3 has 13 amino acids. In germline, CDR1 is LNHDA, CDR2 SQIVND (reference sequence). This CDR3 is CASTPGTRYGYTF. The CDR3 DNA follows: TGTGCCAGTACCCCGGGAACCAGATATGGCTACACCTTC.

The chain combines TRBV5-1 with TRBJ2-2; 7 bases are shared with TRBD1. The trim removed 7 bases at V and 2 bases at J, leaving 2 bases unmatched. Germline V lookup: CDR1 SGHRS, CDR2 YFSETQ. CDR3 length: 13 residues. CDR3 loop: CASRQGNTGELFF. In DNA form, the CDR3 reads TGCGCCAGCCGACAGGGAAACACCGGGGAGCTGTTTTTT.

The rearrangement uses TRBV28 and TRBJ1-2; 7 nucleotides match TRBD1. CDR1 is MDHEN, CDR2 SYDVKM, per germline. The CDR3 covers 16 residues. The V segment lost 2 bases and the J segment 0 bases; nucleotides outside the gene matches: 6. The CDR3 coding sequence is TGTGCCAGCAGTTTACTGACAGGGCCCGCTAACTATGGCTACACCTTC. Amino acids: CASSLLTGPANYGYTF.

This clone was seen a handful of times. The chain employs TRBV18 and TRBJ1-1; D might be TRBD1 (5 bases). Trimming shortened V by 4 bases and J by 4 bases, and 10 bases separated the two germline ends. There are 13 residues in the CDR3. CDR1 and CDR2 (germline): KGHSH, LQKENI. Written as DNA, the CDR3 is TGTGCCAGCTCACTACTAGGGGCCACTGAAGCTTTCTTT. Translating it yields CASSLLGATEAFF.

This chain joins TRBV7-2 and TRBJ2-3; tentatively, D is TRBD2 (6 bases). V was cut by 0 bases and J by 1 base, with 8 bases left in between. CDR3 size: 15 residues. Germline V gives CDR1 SGHTA, CDR2 FQGNSA. The CDR3 nucleotides read TGTGCCAGCAGCTTAGCCGGGAGCGGCACAGATACGCAGTATTTT. Translation: CASSLAGSGTDTQYF.

The chain joins TRBV18 to TRBJ1-1; TRBD1 matches 9 bases. Trimming cost V 3 bases and J 8 bases; bases outside gene matches: 1. The germline V gene encodes CDR1 KGHSH and CDR2 LQKENI. The CDR3 length is 12 residues. This CDR3 reads CASSPGQGEAFF. The CDR3 DNA sequence: TGTGCCAGCTCACCGGGACAGGGAGAAGCTTTCTTT. Full variable domain (rest looked up from reference TRBV18 and TRBJ1-1): NAGVMQNPRHLVRRRGQEARLRCSPMKGHSHVYWYRQLPEEGLKFMVYLQKENIIDESGMPKERFSAEFPKEGPSILRIQQVVRGDSAAYFCASSPGQGEAFFGQGTRLTVV.

The CDR3 loop reads CASSLAGGRGTEAFF. The CDR3 region has the DNA TGTGCCAGCAGCTTAGCAGGGGGCCGGGGCACTGAAGCTTTCTTT. The rearrangement joins TRBV5-5 to TRBJ1-1; 8 bases are shared with TRBD1. CDR1 and CDR2 (germline): SGHKS, YYEKEE (reference sequence). Germline trimming cut 2 bases from V and 4 bases from J; bases unmatched to any gene: 7. This CDR3 spans 15 amino acids.

CDR3 sequence: CASSQRGQDTEAFF. CDR3 nucleotide sequence: TGCGCCAGCAGTCAACGGGGCCAGGACACTGAAGCTTTCTTT. The chain couples TRBV10-2 to TRBJ1-1; possible D gene TRBD1, 5 bases. The CDR3 runs 14 residues. Germline-derived CDR1 and CDR2 are WSHSY and SAAADI. V lost 5 bases to trimming and J lost 3 bases, with 13 bases between them.

V usage is TRBV7-6 and J usage is TRBJ2-5; TRBD1 agrees at 8 bases. The J call may be wrong; the DNA end is better matched by TRBJ2-7. CDR3 size: 14 residues. CDR1 SGHVS and CDR2 FNYEAQ come from the germline V gene. CDR3 region: CASSPGDRGGEQYF. The CDR3 DNA sequence: TGTGCCAGCAGCCCCGGAGACAGGGGTGGCGAGCAGTACTTC.

The chain uses TRBV7-2 and TRBJ1-6; no definite D call. Germline CDR1 is SGHTA and CDR2 is FQGNSA. The CDR3 runs 16 residues. V gave up 4 bases and J gave up 2 bases, with 12 bases separating them. As DNA, the CDR3 is TGTGCCAGCAGCTCTACGGGTAGGACCTATAATTCACCCCTCCACTTT. Translation gives CASSSTGRTYNSPLHF.

This clone was seen more than once but under ten times. This sequence joins TRBV11-2 and TRBJ1-1, with D possibly being TRBD1 (6 bases). Per the germline V gene, CDR1 is SGHAT and CDR2 is FQNNGV. The CDR3 runs to 15 residues. Between the trimmed V and J ends, which lost 5 bases and 1 base, there was a span of 14 bases. CDR3 loop: CASSSWGRQNTEAFF. The CDR3 DNA sequence: TGTGCCAGCAGCAGCTGGGGGCGGCAGAACACTGAAGCTTTCTTT. The full variable domain, in which reference TRBV11-2 and TRBJ1-1 provide the parts outside the CDR3, is EAGVAQSPRYKIIEKRQSVAFWCNPISGHATLYWYQQILGQGPKLLIQFQNNGVVDDSQLPKDRFSAERLKGVDSTLKIQPAKLEDSAVYLCASSSWGRQNTEAFFGQGTRLTVV.

In its sample, this clone was seen a few times. The V gene is TRBV4-1, the J gene TRBJ1-6; D might be TRBD1 (5 bases). The CDR3 runs 15 residues. Germline V gene sequence: CDR1 MGHRA, CDR2 YSYEKL. Trimming took off 1 base at V and 9 bases at J, with 13 bases between the two ends. The CDR3 DNA is TGCGCCAGCAGCCAAGGAGGGGTTTTAGTTTCACCCCTCCACTTT. Translating it yields CASSQGGVLVSPLHF.

This clone occurred a few times. The chain recombines TRBV21-1 with TRBJ2-7. TRBV21-1 is a documented pseudogene. The CDR3 has 17 amino acids. CDR3: CASSTYQPHSATYEQYF. The CDR3 DNA is TGTGCCAGCAGCACCTACCAGCCCCACAGCGCGACCTACGAGCAGTACTTC.

The V call is TRBV28, the J call TRBJ1-3; a possible D gene is TRBD1 (5 bases). Deletions cut 1 base from V and 0 bases from J, with 10 bases between. CDR1 MDHEN and CDR2 SYDVKM come from the germline V gene. This CDR3 comprises 16 residues. DNA of the CDR3: TGTGCCAGCAGTTTATTGGGCCAGGGCTCTGGAAACACCATATATTTT. Protein product: CASSLLGQGSGNTIYF.

The sample holds a few counts of this clone. The gene calls are TRBV19 and TRBJ2-7, with D uncertain. This CDR3 spans 15 amino acids. The germline V gene encodes CDR1 LNHDA and CDR2 SQIVND (reference sequence). The germline V and J ends were trimmed by 5 bases and 7 bases, with 21 bases remaining between them. The CDR3 region has the DNA TGTGCCAGTAGTGCCCACCCTTCACTTCCGGTTGAGCAGTACTTC. This sequence encodes CASSAHPSLPVEQYF.

CDR3 coding DNA: TGTGCCAGCAAAATCGACGGCGTCTACGAGCAGTACTTC. Its protein is CASKIDGVYEQYF. The chain employs TRBV28 and TRBJ2-5; D is undetermined. The DNA end is a closer match to TRBJ2-7, so the J assignment may be wrong. The CDR3 has 13 residues. The germline gives CDR1 MDHEN, CDR2 SYDVKM.

The chain is built from TRBV9 and TRBJ2-1; tentatively, D is TRBD2 (5 bases). Trimming shortened V by 0 bases and J by 0 bases, and 10 bases separated the two germline ends. This CDR3 has 16 residues. CDR1 is SGDLS, CDR2 YYNGEE, per germline. The CDR3 region has the DNA TGTGCCAGCAGCGTAGGATCTGGACTCTCCTACAATGAGCAGTTCTTC. It specifies CASSVGSGLSYNEQFF.

This clone came up once. CDR3 sequence: CASGTSGSYEQYF. The CDR3 DNA follows: TGTGCCAGCGGGACTAGCGGTTCCTACGAGCAGTACTTC. V usage is TRBV28 and J usage is TRBJ2-7, with 11 bases that match TRBD2. The CDR3 consists of 13 residues. The V segment lost 8 bases and the J segment 1 base; nucleotides outside the gene matches: 1. Looked up from germline, CDR1 is MDHEN and CDR2 is SYDVKM.

The gene calls are TRBV28 and TRBJ1-5; 9 bases align to TRBD1. Germline loops: CDR1 MDHEN, CDR2 SYDVKM. V lost 5 bases, J lost 10 bases, and 6 bases stayed unmatched. The CDR3 sequence is 13 residues long. The CDR3 reads CASSPDRGHPQHF. Written as DNA, the CDR3 is TGTGCCAGCAGTCCGGACAGGGGTCACCCCCAGCATTTT.